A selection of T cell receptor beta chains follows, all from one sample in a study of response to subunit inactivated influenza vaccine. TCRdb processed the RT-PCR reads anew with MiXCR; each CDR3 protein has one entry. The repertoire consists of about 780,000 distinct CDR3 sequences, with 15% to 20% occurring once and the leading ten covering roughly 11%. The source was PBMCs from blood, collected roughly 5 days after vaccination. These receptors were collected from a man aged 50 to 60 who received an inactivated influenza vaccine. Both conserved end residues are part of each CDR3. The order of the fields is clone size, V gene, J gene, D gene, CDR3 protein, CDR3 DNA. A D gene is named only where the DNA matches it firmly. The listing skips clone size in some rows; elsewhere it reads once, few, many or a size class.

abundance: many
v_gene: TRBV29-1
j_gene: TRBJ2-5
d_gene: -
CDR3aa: CSVGSKGRQETQYF
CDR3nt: TGCAGCGTTGGGTCTAAGGGCAGACAAGAGACCCAGTACTTC

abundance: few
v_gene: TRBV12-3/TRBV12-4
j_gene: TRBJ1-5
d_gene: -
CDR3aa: CASSSDRYFPQPQHF
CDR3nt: TGTGCCAGCAGTTCGGACCGGTATTTTCCCCAGCCCCAGCATTTT

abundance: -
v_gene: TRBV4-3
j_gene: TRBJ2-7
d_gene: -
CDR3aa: CASSQDGQSEQYF
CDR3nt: TGCGCCAGCAGCCAAGACGGTCAGAGCGAGCAGTACTTC

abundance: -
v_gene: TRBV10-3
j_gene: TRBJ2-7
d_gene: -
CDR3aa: CAISDPGATEQYF
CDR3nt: TGTGCCATCAGTGACCCCGGGGCCACCGAGCAGTACTTC

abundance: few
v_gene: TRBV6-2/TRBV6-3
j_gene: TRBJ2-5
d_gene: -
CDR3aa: CASSYYRTQETQYF
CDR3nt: TGTGCCAGCAGTTATTATAGGACGCAAGAGACCCAGTACTTC

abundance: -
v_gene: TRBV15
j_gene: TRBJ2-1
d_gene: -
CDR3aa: CATSRDPRGNEQFF
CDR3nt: TGTGCCACCAGCAGAGACCCGAGAGGCAATGAGCAGTTCTTC

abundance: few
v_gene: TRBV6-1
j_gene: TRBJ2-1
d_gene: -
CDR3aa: CASSTGTALIRYNEQFF
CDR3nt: TGTGCCAGCAGTACCGGGACGGCACTAATAAGATACAATGAGCAGTTCTTC

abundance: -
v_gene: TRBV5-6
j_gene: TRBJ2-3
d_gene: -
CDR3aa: CASSYSSGTDTQYF
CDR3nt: TGTGCCAGCAGCTACTCTTCGGGCACAGATACGCAGTATTTT

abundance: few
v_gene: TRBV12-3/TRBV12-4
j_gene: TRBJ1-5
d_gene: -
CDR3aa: CASSTGMSGNQPQHF
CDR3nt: TGTGCCAGCAGTACAGGGATGTCGGGGAATCAGCCCCAGCATTTT

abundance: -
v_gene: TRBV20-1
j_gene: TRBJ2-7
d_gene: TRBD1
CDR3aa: CSASPLRQGIYEQYF
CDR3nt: TGCAGTGCTAGCCCTCTGAGACAGGGGATCTACGAGCAGTACTTC

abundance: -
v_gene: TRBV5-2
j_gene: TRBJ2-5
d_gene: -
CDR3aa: CAMSFEVSWTGLQETQYF
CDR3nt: TGTGCCATGAGCTTTGAGGTCAGTTGGACAGGCCTCCAAGAGACCCAGTACTTC

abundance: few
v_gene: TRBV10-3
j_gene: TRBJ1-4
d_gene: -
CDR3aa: CAISGVYSTEKLFF
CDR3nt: TGTGCCATCAGTGGGGTTTATAGTACCGAAAAACTGTTTTTT

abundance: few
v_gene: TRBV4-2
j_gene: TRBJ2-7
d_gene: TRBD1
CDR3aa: CASSQGAETGAYEQYF
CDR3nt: TGTGCCAGCAGCCAAGGGGCGGAGACAGGGGCATACGAGCAGTACTTC

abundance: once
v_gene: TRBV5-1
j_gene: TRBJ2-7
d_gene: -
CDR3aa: CASSLGFGDGYEQYF
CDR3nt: TGCGCCAGCAGCTTGGGGTTTGGGGACGGCTACGAGCAGTACTTC

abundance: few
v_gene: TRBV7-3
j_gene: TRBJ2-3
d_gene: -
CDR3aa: CASSLTKPGLSTDTQYF
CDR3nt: TGTGCCAGCAGCTTAACGAAACCGGGACTTAGCACAGATACGCAGTATTTT

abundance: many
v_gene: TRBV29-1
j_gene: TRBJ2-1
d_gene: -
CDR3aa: CSVVASFFNEQFF
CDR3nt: TGCAGCGTTGTGGCTAGCTTCTTCAATGAGCAGTTCTTC

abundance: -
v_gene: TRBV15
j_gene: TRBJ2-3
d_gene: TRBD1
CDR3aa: CATSRGPLTGGSTDTQYF
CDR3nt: TGTGCCACCAGCAGAGGGCCATTAACAGGGGGTAGCACAGATACGCAGTATTTT

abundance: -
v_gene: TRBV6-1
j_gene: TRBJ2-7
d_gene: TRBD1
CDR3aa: CASSVTGEGVYEQYF
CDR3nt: TGTGCCAGCAGTGTCACAGGGGAAGGGGTCTACGAGCAGTACTTC

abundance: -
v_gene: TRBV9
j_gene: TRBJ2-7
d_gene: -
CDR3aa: CASSVGSSPYEQYF
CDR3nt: TGTGCCAGCAGCGTAGGTTCGAGCCCCTACGAGCAGTACTTC

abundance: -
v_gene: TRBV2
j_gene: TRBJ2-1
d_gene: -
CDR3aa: CASREKSYNEQFF
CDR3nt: TGTGCCAGCAGGGAGAAGTCATACAATGAGCAGTTCTTC

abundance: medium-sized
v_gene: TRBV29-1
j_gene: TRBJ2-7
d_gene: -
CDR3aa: CSVEIGYEQYF
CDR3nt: TGCAGCGTTGAAATAGGCTACGAGCAGTACTTC

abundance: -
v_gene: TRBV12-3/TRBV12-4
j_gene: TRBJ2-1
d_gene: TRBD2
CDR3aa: CASFQRGSSGNEQFF
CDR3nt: TGTGCCAGCTTCCAGCGGGGATCTTCAGGCAATGAGCAGTTCTTC

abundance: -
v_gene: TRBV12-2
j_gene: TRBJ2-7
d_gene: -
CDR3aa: CASRFGRGLTYEQYF
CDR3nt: TGTGCAAGTCGCTTTGGGCGGGGATTGACCTACGAGCAGTACTTC

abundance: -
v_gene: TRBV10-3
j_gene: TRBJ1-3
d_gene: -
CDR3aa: CAINTGTGNTIYF
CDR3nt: TGTGCCATTAACACGGGAACTGGAAACACCATATATTTT

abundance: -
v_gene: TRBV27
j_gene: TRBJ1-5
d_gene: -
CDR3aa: CASSGNPYQPQHF
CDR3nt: TGTGCCAGCAGTGGGAACCCCTATCAGCCCCAGCATTTT

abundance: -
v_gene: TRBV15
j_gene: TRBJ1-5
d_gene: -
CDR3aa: CATSRDSVQNNQPQHF
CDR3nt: TGTGCCACCAGCAGAGATTCGGTACAGAACAATCAGCCCCAGCATTTT

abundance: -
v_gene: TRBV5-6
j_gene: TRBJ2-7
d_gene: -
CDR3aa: CASSSEEAGWVGEQYF
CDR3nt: TGTGCCAGCAGCTCGGAAGAGGCGGGATGGGTCGGCGAGCAGTACTTC

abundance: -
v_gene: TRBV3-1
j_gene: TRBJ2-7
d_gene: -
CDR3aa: CASSQVQGNYEQYF
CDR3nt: TGTGCCAGCAGCCAGGTACAGGGAAACTACGAGCAGTACTTC

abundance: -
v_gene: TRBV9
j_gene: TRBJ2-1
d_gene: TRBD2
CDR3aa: CASSVSTSGLNEQFF
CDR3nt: TGTGCCAGCAGCGTATCGACTAGCGGCTTGAATGAGCAGTTCTTC

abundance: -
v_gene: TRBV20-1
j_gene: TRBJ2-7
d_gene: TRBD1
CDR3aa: CSALDRGTYEQYF
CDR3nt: TGCAGTGCCCTGGACAGGGGGACCTACGAGCAGTACTTC

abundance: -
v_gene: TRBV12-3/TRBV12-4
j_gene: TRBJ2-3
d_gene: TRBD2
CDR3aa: CATWTSGSPTQYF
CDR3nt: TGTGCCACTTGGACTAGCGGGAGCCCTACGCAGTATTTT

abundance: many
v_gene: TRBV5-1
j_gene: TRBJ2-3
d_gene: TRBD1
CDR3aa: CASSLVGQGGDTQYF
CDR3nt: TGCGCCAGCAGCTTGGTTGGACAGGGTGGAGATACGCAGTATTTT

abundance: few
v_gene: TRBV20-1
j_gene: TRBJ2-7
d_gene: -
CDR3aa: CSASPTPNEQYF
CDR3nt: TGCAGTGCTTCTCCGACTCCGAACGAGCAGTACTTC

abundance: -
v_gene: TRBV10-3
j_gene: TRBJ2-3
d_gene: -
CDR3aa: CAISRIDGRGEDTQYF
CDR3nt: TGTGCCATCAGTAGGATAGACGGGAGAGGGGAAGATACGCAGTATTTT

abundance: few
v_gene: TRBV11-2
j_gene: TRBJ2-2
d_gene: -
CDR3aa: CASSSWLELFF
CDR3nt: TGTGCCAGCAGCTCCTGGCTGGAGCTGTTTTTT

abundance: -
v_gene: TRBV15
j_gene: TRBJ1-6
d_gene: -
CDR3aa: CATNGNNSPLHF
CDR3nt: TGTGCCACCAACGGAAATAATTCACCCCTCCACTTT

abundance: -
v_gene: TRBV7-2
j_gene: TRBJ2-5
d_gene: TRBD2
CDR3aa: CASSPRVSFAGEETQYF
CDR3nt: TGTGCCAGCAGCCCGAGGGTTTCGTTCGCGGGAGAAGAGACCCAGTACTTC

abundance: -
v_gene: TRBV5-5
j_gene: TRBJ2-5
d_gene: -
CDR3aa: CASSISQGGETQYF
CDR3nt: TGTGCCAGCAGCATCTCCCAGGGGGGAGAGACCCAGTACTTC

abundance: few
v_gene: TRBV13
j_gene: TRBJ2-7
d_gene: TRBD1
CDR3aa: CASSATGESHEQYF
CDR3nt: TGTGCCAGCAGCGCGACAGGGGAAAGCCACGAGCAGTACTTC

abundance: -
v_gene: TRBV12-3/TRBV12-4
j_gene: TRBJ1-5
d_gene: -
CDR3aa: CASRAGVGQPQHF
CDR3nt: TGTGCCAGCAGGGCGGGGGTAGGTCAGCCCCAGCATTTT

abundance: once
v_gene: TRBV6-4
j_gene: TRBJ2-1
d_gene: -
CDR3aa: CASSAEQGRFDEQFF
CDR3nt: TGTGCCAGCAGTGCGGAACAAGGAAGGTTCGATGAGCAGTTCTTC

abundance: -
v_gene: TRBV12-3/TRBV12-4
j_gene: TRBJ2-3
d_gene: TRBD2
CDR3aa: CASSSSGRAPTQYF
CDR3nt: TGTGCCAGCAGTTCGAGCGGGAGGGCCCCTACGCAGTATTTT

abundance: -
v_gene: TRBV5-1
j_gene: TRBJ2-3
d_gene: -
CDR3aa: CASSLTGALSSTDTQYF
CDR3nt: TGCGCCAGCAGCTTGACAGGAGCTTTGTCTAGCACAGATACGCAGTATTTT

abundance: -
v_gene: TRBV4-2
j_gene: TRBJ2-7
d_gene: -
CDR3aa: CASSQALMGYEQYF
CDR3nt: TGTGCCAGCAGCCAAGCCTTGATGGGCTACGAGCAGTACTTC